This T cell receptor (beta chain) was recovered during a study of T cell changes during pregnancy in multiple sclerosis. TCRdb's copy holds only in-frame clones and misses some; the assay was immunoSEQ multiplex PCR. The sample carries approximately 88,000 clones, more than 90% recorded once. CDR1 SGHNT and CDR2 YENEEA come from the germline V gene. J was trimmed by 5 bases and V by 3 bases; bases with no gene match: 0. The CDR3 length is 13 residues. This clone has just one count. The sequence came from a female donor with multiple sclerosis, enrolled in a pregnancy study. Sequencing was performed on peripheral blood, taken in the second trimester of pregnancy. The chain couples TRBV11-3 to TRBJ2-5, with TRBD2 matching 10 bases. This CDR3 reads CASSFSGRETQYF. CDR3 bases: TGTGCCAGCAGCTTTAGCGGGAGGGAGACCCAGTACTTC.